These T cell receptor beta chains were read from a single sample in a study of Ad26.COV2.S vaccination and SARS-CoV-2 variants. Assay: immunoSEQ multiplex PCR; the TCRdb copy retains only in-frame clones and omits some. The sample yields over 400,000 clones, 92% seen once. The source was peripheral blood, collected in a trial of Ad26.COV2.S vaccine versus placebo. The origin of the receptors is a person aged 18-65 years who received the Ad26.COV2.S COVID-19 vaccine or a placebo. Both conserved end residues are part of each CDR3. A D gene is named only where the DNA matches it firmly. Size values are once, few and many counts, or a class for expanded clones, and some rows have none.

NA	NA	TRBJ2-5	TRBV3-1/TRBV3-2	CASSQEQGLASGTQYF	TGTGCCAGCAGCCAAGAACAGGGATTGGCGAGCGGGACCCAGTACTTC
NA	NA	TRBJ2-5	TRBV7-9	CASRKREPEETQYF	TGTGCCAGCAGGAAGAGGGAGCCAGAAGAGACCCAGTACTTC
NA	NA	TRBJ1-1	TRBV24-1	CATSDLRRTRPEAFF	TGTGCCACCAGTGATTTGCGTAGGACAAGACCCGAAGCTTTCTTT
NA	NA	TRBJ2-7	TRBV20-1	CSASHGQGTYEQYF	TGCAGTGCTAGTCATGGCCAAGGGACCTACGAGCAGTACTTC
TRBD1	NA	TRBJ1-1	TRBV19	CASTTITGAPLEAFF	TGTGCCAGTACAACTATAACAGGGGCCCCTCTGGAGGCTTTCTTT
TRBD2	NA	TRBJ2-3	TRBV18	CASSPYDLAGGTDTQYF	TGTGCCAGCTCACCATATGATCTAGCGGGGGGCACAGATACGCAGTATTTT
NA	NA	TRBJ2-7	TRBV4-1	CASSLRGGAYYEQYF	TGCGCCAGCAGCCTGCGAGGAGGGGCATACTACGAGCAGTACTTC
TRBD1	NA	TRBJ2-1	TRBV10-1	CASSPDGTGGYNEQFF	TGCGCCAGCAGTCCCGATGGGACAGGGGGTTACAATGAGCAGTTCTTC
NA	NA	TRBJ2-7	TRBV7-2	CASSLYYEQYF	TGTGCCAGCAGCTTATACTACGAGCAGTACTTC
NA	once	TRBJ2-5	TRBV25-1	CASSESLRQSLQETQYF	TGTGCCAGCAGTGAATCCCTAAGACAGTCCCTCCAAGAGACCCAGTACTTC
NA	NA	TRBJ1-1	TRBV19	CASRAGPPTEAFF	TGTGCCAGTAGGGCCGGACCGCCGACTGAAGCTTTCTTT
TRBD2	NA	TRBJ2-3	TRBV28	CASSPRASGGAYFTDTQYF	TGTGCCAGCAGTCCTCGAGCTAGCGGGGGGGCTTATTTCACAGATACGCAGTATTTT
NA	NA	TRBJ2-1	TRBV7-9	CASSFLGTANNEQFF	TGTGCCAGCAGCTTTCTGGGGACGGCGAACAATGAGCAGTTCTTC
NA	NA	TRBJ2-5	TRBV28	CASSIPTGLQETQYF	TGTGCCAGCAGTATCCCGACAGGTTTACAAGAGACCCAGTACTTC
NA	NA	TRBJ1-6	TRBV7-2	CASSPERRERGRPLHF	TGTGCCAGCAGCCCGGAACGGAGGGAAAGGGGCAGACCCCTCCACTTT
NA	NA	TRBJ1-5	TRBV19	CASTFGKGPSNQPQHF	TGTGCCAGTACCTTTGGTAAGGGTCCCTCTAATCAGCCCCAGCATTTT
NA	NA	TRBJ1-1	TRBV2	CASSTNTGNMNTEAFF	TGTGCCAGCAGTACAAATACCGGTAATATGAACACTGAAGCTTTCTTT
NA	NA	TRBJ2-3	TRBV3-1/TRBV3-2	CASSQDGPGTSTDTQYF	TGTGCCAGCAGCCAAGATGGACCCGGGACCAGCACAGATACGCAGTATTTT
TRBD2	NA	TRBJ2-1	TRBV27	CASSLPRTSGGAANEQFF	TGTGCCAGCAGTTTACCCAGGACTAGCGGGGGGGCCGCCAATGAGCAGTTCTTC
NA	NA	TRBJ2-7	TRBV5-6	CASSLGQIYEQYF	TGTGCCAGCAGCTTGGGCCAGATCTACGAGCAGTACTTC
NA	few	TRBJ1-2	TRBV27	CASSSEPPGDYNYGYTF	TGTGCCAGCAGTTCGGAACCGCCAGGGGACTATAACTATGGCTACACCTTC
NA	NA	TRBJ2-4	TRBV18	CASSPEAAGSIQYF	TGTGCCAGCTCACCAGAGGCGGCAGGTTCCATTCAGTACTTC
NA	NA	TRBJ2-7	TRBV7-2	CASSSMVSPGNEQYF	TGTGCCAGCAGCTCAATGGTTTCACCAGGGAACGAGCAGTACTTC
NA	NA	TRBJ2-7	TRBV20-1	CSASTGVSLLYEQYF	TGCAGTGCTAGTACTGGGGTCAGCCTGCTCTACGAGCAGTACTTC
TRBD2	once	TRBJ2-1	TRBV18	CASSPTFSGGAYNEQFF	TGTGCCAGCTCACCAACGTTTAGCGGGGGGGCGTACAATGAGCAGTTCTTC
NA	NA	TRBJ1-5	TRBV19	CASSIVQGGNQPQHF	TGTGCCAGTAGTATAGTCCAGGGAGGCAATCAGCCCCAGCATTTT
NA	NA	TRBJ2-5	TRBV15	CATSYSLGQETQYF	TGTGCCACCAGCTATTCTCTAGGTCAAGAGACCCAGTACTTC
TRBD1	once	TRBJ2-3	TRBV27	CASRTGTDALNTQYF	TGTGCCAGCAGAACCGGGACAGATGCCCTAAATACGCAGTATTTT
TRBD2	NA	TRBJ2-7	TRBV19	CASTGGRGEQYF	TGTGCCAGTACTGGAGGGAGGGGCGAGCAGTACTTC
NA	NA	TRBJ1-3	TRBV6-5	CASSRDGFSGNTIYF	TGTGCCAGCAGCCGGGACGGTTTCTCTGGAAACACCATATATTTT
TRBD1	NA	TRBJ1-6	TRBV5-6	CASSPRDRSGSPLHF	TGTGCCAGCAGCCCAAGGGACAGGTCGGGTTCACCCCTCCACTTT